Shown below are 18 T cell receptor beta chains from a single sample sequenced in a study of shared clonotypes between healthy human individuals. Assay: immunoSEQ multiplex PCR; the TCRdb copy retains only in-frame clones and omits some. Of 1,500,000 or so clones detected, about 96% appear once; the ten largest clones hold roughly 1.2%. Material for sequencing was naive CD4+ T cells sorted from blood. Sample subset: CD45RA+ positively selected. Source of these receptors: a man aged 25 to 40 in good health.

The table lists this clone with a few counts. As DNA, the CDR3 is TGCGCCAGCAGCCCGGGAGGATCCCTTCACGAGCAGTACTTC. Its protein product is CASSPGGSLHEQYF. The J gene is TRBJ2-7, the V gene TRBV5-1, with 7 bases aligning to TRBD2. The V and J ends lost 4 bases and 5 bases, in that order; junction bases with no gene match: 9. The CDR3 is 14 amino acids. Germline-derived CDR1 and CDR2 are SGHRS and YFSETQ.

The chain links TRBV30 to TRBJ1-3; 8 positions agree with TRBD1. The CDR3 loop spans 17 amino acids. CDR1 GTSNPN and CDR2 SVGIG come from the germline V gene (reference sequence). J gave up 0 bases and V 0 bases, and 7 bases lay outside the gene matches. In DNA, the CDR3 is TGTGCCTGGAGTGTACGAGGACAGGGAAACTCTGGAAACACCATATATTTT. Amino acid sequence: CAWSVRGQGNSGNTIYF.

The J gene is TRBJ1-5, the V gene TRBV30; the match to TRBD1 covers 7 bases. The CDR3 sequence is 18 residues long. Germline CDR1 is GTSNPN and CDR2 is SVGIG (reference sequence). V was pared by 1 base and J by 0 bases, with 12 bases of the junction left unmatched. The CDR3 DNA follows: TGTGCCTGGAGTGCAACAGGGGAGGGGGTCTATAGCAATCAGCCCCAGCATTTT. The encoded protein is CAWSATGEGVYSNQPQHF.

As to this clone: Additional DNA sequences in this sample encode the identical CDR3. The J gene is TRBJ2-5, the V gene TRBV5-1; D may be TRBD2 (6 bases). Germline V lookup: CDR1 SGHRS, CDR2 YFSETQ. Deletions cut 0 bases from V and 5 bases from J, with 11 bases between. This CDR3 spans 14 amino acids. The CDR3 loop reads CASSLGGVGETQYF. CDR3 coding DNA: TGCGCCAGCAGCTTGGGCGGGGTGGGGGAGACCCAGTACTTC.

The DNA for the CDR3 is TGTGCCACCAGCAGCTATCCGACAGCTAAAAATGAAAAACTGTTTTTT. Its translation is CATSSYPTAKNEKLFF. The J gene is TRBJ1-4, the V gene TRBV15, with D maybe TRBD1 (5 bases). The CDR3 consists of 16 residues. V dropped 3 bases and J dropped 5 bases, with 16 bases sitting between them. From germline, CDR1 is LNHNV and CDR2 YYDKDF (reference sequence).

This chain joins TRBV5-1 and TRBJ2-7; D might be TRBD2 (6 bases). CDR1 and CDR2 (germline): SGHRS, YFSETQ. CDR3 length: 16 residues. V gave up 0 bases and J gave up 0 bases, with 13 bases separating them. In DNA form, the CDR3 reads TGCGCCAGCAGCTTGGGTAGCTTGGGGGGCTCCTACGAGCAGTACTTC. It is translated as CASSLGSLGGSYEQYF.

The chain is built from TRBV15 and TRBJ1-5, with D perhaps matching TRBD1 (5 bases). Per the germline V gene, CDR1 is LNHNV and CDR2 is YYDKDF (reference sequence). Trimming cost V 6 bases and J 1 base, with 10 bases left between them. This CDR3 has 14 amino acids. The CDR3 bases are TGTGCCACCAGGACAGTATTCAGCAATCAGCCCCAGCATTTT. This sequence encodes CATRTVFSNQPQHF.

The rearrangement links TRBV10-3 to TRBJ1-1; tentatively, D is TRBD1 (5 bases). The V end was cut by 7 bases, the J end by 0 bases, with 9 bases between. This CDR3 has 13 residues. Per germline, CDR1 ENHRY and CDR2 SYGVKD. The CDR3 sequence is CAIMRDLNTEAFF. In nucleotides, the CDR3 is TGTGCCATCATGAGGGACCTGAACACTGAAGCTTTCTTT.

The rearrangement joins TRBV19 to TRBJ1-1, with D tentatively TRBD1 (6 bases). V was shortened by 7 bases and J by 6 bases, with 9 bases between the two germline ends. The CDR3 length is 11 residues. CDR1 LNHDA and CDR2 SQIVND come from the germline V gene (reference sequence). CDR3 in DNA: TGTGCCAGTAATGGGGGCCCTGAAGCTTTCTTT. This codes for CASNGGPEAFF.

This clone was seen a single time. The gene calls are TRBV19 and TRBJ2-1; weak D call: TRBD1 (6 bases). The V end was cut by 3 bases, the J end by 10 bases, with 7 bases between. The CDR3 loop spans 11 amino acids. Germline-derived CDR1 and CDR2 are LNHDA and SQIVND (reference sequence). The CDR3 region has the DNA TGTGCCAGTAGTATTGGGACAGAGCAGTTCTTC. It yields the protein CASSIGTEQFF.

The rearrangement uses TRBV18 and TRBJ2-5, with 9 nucleotides matching TRBD2. The CDR3 length is 15 residues. The J segment lost 4 bases and the V segment lost 2 bases, leaving 5 bases of the junction unmatched. Per germline, CDR1 KGHSH and CDR2 LQKENI. CDR3 bases: TGTGCCAGCTCACCAACCCCTAGCGGGACAGAGACCCAGTACTTC. Its protein is CASSPTPSGTETQYF.

This clone has only one observation. This chain joins TRBV5-1 and TRBJ2-1; possibly TRBD1 or TRBD2 for D (5 bases each). Trimming pared 4 bases from V and 4 bases from J, leaving 12 bases between. The length of the CDR3 is 14 residues. CDR1 SGHRS and CDR2 YFSETQ come from the germline V gene. In DNA form, the CDR3 reads TGCGCCAGCAGCCCCGGGGCCATTTACAATGAGCAGTTCTTC. It encodes CASSPGAIYNEQFF.

The V call is TRBV12-5, the J call TRBJ2-1; the match to TRBD2 covers 16 bases. Trimming took 5 bases from V and 8 from J; bases not matched to a gene: 3. The germline V gene has CDR1 LGHNT and CDR2 FRNRAP. The length of the CDR3 is 15 residues. The CDR3 DNA is TGTGCTAGTGGTGCGGGACTAGCGGGGGGGTATGAGCAGTTCTTC. Its translation: CASGAGLAGGYEQFF.

This chain connects TRBV4-1 to TRBJ2-1, with TRBD1 matching over 9 bases. J gave up 12 bases and V 1 base, and 1 base lay outside the gene matches. The CDR3 is 12 residues long. CDR1 and CDR2 (germline): MGHRA, YSYEKL. This chain's CDR3 is CASSQAQGAQFF. CDR3 DNA: TGCGCCAGCAGCCAAGCACAGGGGGCGCAGTTCTTC.

The rearrangement uses TRBV18 and TRBJ2-3, with D perhaps being TRBD1 or TRBD2 (6 bases each). Per the germline V gene, CDR1 is KGHSH and CDR2 is LQKENI. The CDR3 runs 14 residues. V gave up 2 bases and J gave up 5 bases, with 11 bases separating them. CDR3 DNA sequence: TGTGCCAGCTCACCAAATGGGGGGCAAGATACGCAGTATTTT. Translating gives CASSPNGGQDTQYF.

The rearrangement uses TRBV2 and TRBJ2-7, with TRBD1 identical over 7 bases. V shed 4 bases, J shed 5 bases, and the junction held 5 bases outside the gene matches. Germline V gives CDR1 SNHLY, CDR2 FYNNEI. The CDR3 is 13 amino acids. CDR3 region: CASSGQGVHEQYF. CDR3 bases: TGTGCCAGCAGTGGCCAGGGGGTCCACGAGCAGTACTTC.

The V and J genes are TRBV11-2 and TRBJ1-3; D possibly corresponds to TRBD1 (5 bases). There are 13 residues in the CDR3. The germline V and J ends were trimmed by 6 bases and 2 bases, with 8 bases remaining between them. The V gene's germline CDR1 is SGHAT and CDR2 FQNNGV. The CDR3 reads CASRLGPGNTIYF. In nucleotides, the CDR3 is TGTGCCAGCAGACTGGGGCCTGGAAACACCATATATTTT.

The rearrangement joins TRBV19 to TRBJ1-1; D remains ambiguous. The CDR3 contains 13 residues. V shed 4 bases and J shed 1 base, with 7 bases lying between them. The germline gives CDR1 LNHDA, CDR2 SQIVND (reference sequence). The CDR3 coding sequence is TGTGCCAGTAGTACCAACAGGAACACTGAAGCTTTCTTT. It translates to CASSTNRNTEAFF.